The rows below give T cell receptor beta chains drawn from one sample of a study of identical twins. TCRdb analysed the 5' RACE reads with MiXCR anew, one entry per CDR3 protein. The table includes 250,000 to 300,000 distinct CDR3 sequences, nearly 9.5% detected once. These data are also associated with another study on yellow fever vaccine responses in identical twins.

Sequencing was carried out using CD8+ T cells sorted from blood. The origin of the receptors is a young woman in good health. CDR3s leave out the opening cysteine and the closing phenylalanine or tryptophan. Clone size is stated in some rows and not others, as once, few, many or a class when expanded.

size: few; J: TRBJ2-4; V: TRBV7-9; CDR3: ASSPRGKTKNIQY
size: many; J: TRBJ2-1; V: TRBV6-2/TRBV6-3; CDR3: ASSQPDYNEQF
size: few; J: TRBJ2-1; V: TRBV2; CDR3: ASSDPGEGPSPNEQF
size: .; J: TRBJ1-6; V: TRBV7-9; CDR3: ASSVGVGNSPLH
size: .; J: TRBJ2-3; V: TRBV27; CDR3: ASSPLGLAGDTQY
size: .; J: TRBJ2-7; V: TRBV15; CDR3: ATSDPGLASNEQY
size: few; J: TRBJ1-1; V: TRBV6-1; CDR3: ASSPTQGSTEAF
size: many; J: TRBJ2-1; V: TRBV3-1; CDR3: ASSQEVLDTLGNEQF
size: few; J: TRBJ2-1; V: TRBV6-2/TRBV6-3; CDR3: ASSLTRDFTYNEQF
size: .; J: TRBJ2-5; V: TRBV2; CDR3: ASSGNRGGGFQETQY